The rows below give T cell receptor beta chains drawn from one sample of a study of blood T cell repertoires in COVID-19. Generated by immunoSEQ multiplex PCR, the TCRdb table keeps only in-frame clones and is missing some. This table has approximately 180,000 clones, around 76% appearing once. Sample: peripheral blood. These TCRs come from a woman in her 70s with acute or convalescent COVID-19. Both conserved end residues are part of each CDR3. Fields, in order: J gene, V gene, D gene, CDR3 protein. A D gene is named only where the DNA matches it firmly.

j_call: TRBJ2-5; v_call: TRBV2; d_call: TRBD2; cdr3_aa: CASSGTSGGRETQYF
j_call: TRBJ1-1; v_call: TRBV7-2; d_call: -; cdr3_aa: CASSGAGPTEAFF
j_call: TRBJ1-1; v_call: TRBV27; d_call: -; cdr3_aa: CASSSRGSTEAFF
j_call: TRBJ2-7; v_call: TRBV7-6; d_call: TRBD1; cdr3_aa: CASSLEGQGAILSYEQYF
j_call: TRBJ1-4; v_call: TRBV6-5; d_call: -; cdr3_aa: CASRPGRTNEKLFF
j_call: TRBJ2-3; v_call: TRBV5-4; d_call: -; cdr3_aa: CASSFEGTDTQYF
j_call: TRBJ1-1; v_call: TRBV7-2; d_call: -; cdr3_aa: CASSLAYDSNEAFF
j_call: TRBJ1-1; v_call: TRBV9; d_call: TRBD1; cdr3_aa: CASSAYRGGALNTEAFF
j_call: TRBJ2-1; v_call: TRBV5-1; d_call: TRBD1; cdr3_aa: CASSLAGQGAGEQFF
j_call: TRBJ2-3; v_call: TRBV28; d_call: -; cdr3_aa: CASSEPSKGVDTQYF
j_call: TRBJ2-1; v_call: TRBV9; d_call: -; cdr3_aa: CASSVAGDYNEQFF
j_call: TRBJ2-2; v_call: TRBV19; d_call: TRBD2; cdr3_aa: CASTTSSGLAGGPSAGELFF
j_call: TRBJ1-1; v_call: TRBV5-1; d_call: -; cdr3_aa: CASSLGSGSTEAFF
j_call: TRBJ2-3; v_call: TRBV2; d_call: TRBD2; cdr3_aa: CASSAALAGPSTDTQYF
j_call: TRBJ1-1; v_call: TRBV7-9; d_call: TRBD1; cdr3_aa: CASRGMGQGNTEAFF
j_call: TRBJ2-2; v_call: TRBV9; d_call: -; cdr3_aa: CASSVDGRFTGELFF
j_call: TRBJ2-2; v_call: TRBV18; d_call: -; cdr3_aa: CASSPDRYRHTGELFF
j_call: TRBJ1-5; v_call: TRBV29-1; d_call: TRBD1; cdr3_aa: CSVVTGTGGNQPQHF
j_call: TRBJ1-5; v_call: TRBV6-6; d_call: -; cdr3_aa: CASSYSGGVDSQPQHF
j_call: TRBJ1-4; v_call: TRBV7-8; d_call: TRBD1; cdr3_aa: CASSVNRGNNEKLFF
j_call: TRBJ1-2; v_call: TRBV19; d_call: -; cdr3_aa: CASIKGSNYGYTF
j_call: TRBJ2-3; v_call: TRBV5-8; d_call: TRBD1; cdr3_aa: CASSWQGASDTQYF